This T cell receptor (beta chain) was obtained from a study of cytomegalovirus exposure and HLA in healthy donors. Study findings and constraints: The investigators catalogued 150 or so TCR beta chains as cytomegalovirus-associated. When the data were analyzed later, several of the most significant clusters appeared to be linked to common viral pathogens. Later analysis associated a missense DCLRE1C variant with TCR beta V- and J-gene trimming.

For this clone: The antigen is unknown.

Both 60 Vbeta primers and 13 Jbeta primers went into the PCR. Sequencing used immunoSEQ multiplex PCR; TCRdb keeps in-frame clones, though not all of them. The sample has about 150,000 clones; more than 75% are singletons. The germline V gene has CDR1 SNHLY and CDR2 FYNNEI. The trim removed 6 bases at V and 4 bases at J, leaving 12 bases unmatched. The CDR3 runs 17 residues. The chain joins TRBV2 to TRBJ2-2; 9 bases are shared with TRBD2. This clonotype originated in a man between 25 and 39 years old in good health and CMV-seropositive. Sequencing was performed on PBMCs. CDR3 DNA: TGTGCCAGCAGGCCCCAGGGAGCGGGAGGATCCACCGGGGAGCTGTTTTTT. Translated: CASRPQGAGGSTGELFF.